Shown below are 25 T cell receptor beta chains from a single sample sequenced in a study of T cell clonality in common variable immunodeficiency. Only in-frame clones appear in the TCRdb table, and some are missing; sequencing was by immunoSEQ multiplex PCR. This sample shows tens of thousands of clones and no singletons; 9.5% rests with the ten largest. Material for sequencing was peripheral blood mononuclear cells. The receptor source for this set is a person aged 18 to 69 in good health.

This clone was seen many times. Read coverage stops 3 residues before the CDR3 terminus; the germline J gene supplies the remainder. V is TRBV10-3 and J is TRBJ2-5; D might be TRBD2 (6 bases). Germline-derived CDR1 and CDR2 are ENHRY and SYGVKD. This CDR3 has 13 residues. Trimming removed 2 bases from V and 7 bases from J, with 11 bases in between. This chain's CDR3 is CAISEELAATQYF. The CDR3 DNA, read in part, is TGTGCCATCAGTGAGGAGTTAGCGGCGACC.

The table lists this clone with many counts. The read ends 3 residues shy of where the CDR3 ends; the end is completed using the germline J gene. V is TRBV20-1 and J is TRBJ1-2, with a possible D match to TRBD1 (6 bases). Between the trimmed V and J ends, which lost 2 bases and 4 bases, there was a span of 17 bases. The CDR3 extends over 15 amino acids. Germline values: CDR1 DFQATT, CDR2 SNEGSKA (reference sequence). The sequenced part of the CDR3 DNA is TGCAGTGCTAGAACTTCAGGGGAAGGGAGCTATGGC. The encoded protein is CSARTSGEGSYG. The entire CDR3 reads CSARTSGEGSYGYTF.

Comment on this clone: The read ends 3 residues before the CDR3 terminus; that terminus is restored from the germline J gene. This rearrangement joins TRBV18 to TRBJ1-5, with a weak D call TRBD1 (6 bases). Germline V gene data show CDR1 as KGHSH and CDR2 as LQKENI. V lost 3 bases to trimming and J lost 5 bases, with 14 bases between them. The CDR3 sequence is 15 residues long. CDR3 protein: CASSPQQGSDQPQHF. The part of the CDR3 DNA that was read is TGTGCCAGCTCACCGCAACAGGGTTCGGATCAGCCC.

In its sample, this clone was seen many times. The read terminates 3 residues before the CDR3 end, so the remaining end is supplied by the germline J gene. The chain has TRBV6-4 and TRBJ1-2; TRBD1 matches at 9 bases. V shed 5 bases, J shed 6 bases, and the junction held 4 bases outside the gene matches. This CDR3 region has 13 residues. Germline V gene data show CDR1 as MRHNA and CDR2 as SNTAGT. The CDR3: CASSRGQGNGYTF. The CDR3 DNA, read in part, is TGTGCCAGCAGTCGAGGACAGGGGAATGGC.

This clone appeared many times. The sequence runs out 3 residues before the end of the CDR3; the remainder is reconstructed from the germline J gene. The chain joins TRBV20-1 to TRBJ1-2; 8 positions agree with TRBD1. Per germline, CDR1 DFQATT and CDR2 SNEGSKA (reference sequence). With 4 bases clipped from V and 5 bases from J, the junction kept 9 bases outside the gene matches. The CDR3 spans 14 residues. CDR3 region: CSATGQGAEYGYTF. CDR3 bases read: TGCAGTGCTACCGGACAGGGCGCGGAGTATGGC.

Turning to this clone: The read gets to within 3 residues of the CDR3 end, and the germline J gene fills in the rest. The V call is TRBV20-1, the J call TRBJ2-1; 9 nucleotides align to TRBD2. Losses at the gene ends were 5 bases for V and 4 bases for J; bases not matched to a gene: 12. This CDR3 is built from 16 residues. Germline CDR1 DFQATT, CDR2 SNEGSKA (reference sequence). Incomplete CDR3 DNA: TGCAGTGCTCAAGTTGTCGCTAGCGGGAAATACAATGAG. Translation: CSAQVVASGKYNE. The entire CDR3 protein reads CSAQVVASGKYNEQFF.

This clone was seen ten or more times. Read coverage stops 3 residues before the CDR3 terminus; the germline J gene supplies the remainder. V gene TRBV5-6 combines with J gene TRBJ2-1, with a tentative D call TRBD2 (6 bases). The CDR3 is 14 residues long. Looked up from germline, CDR1 is SGHDT and CDR2 is YYEEEE. The ends were cut back, 6 bases at V and 9 bases at J, with 19 bases in the middle. The sequenced part of the CDR3 DNA is TGTGCCAGCAATCGGGACTTTGGTCGACCTGAG. Its protein is CASNRDFGRPE. The CDR3 in its entirety is CASNRDFGRPEQFF.

This clone appeared many times. The read terminates 3 residues ahead of where the CDR3 ends, so the germline J gene completes it. The chain is built from TRBV14 and TRBJ2-7, with 13 bases identical to TRBD2. With V trimmed by 1 base and J by 6 bases, 6 bases remained unmatched. Germline CDR1 SGHDN, CDR2 FVKESK. The CDR3 sequence is 16 residues long. The covered CDR3 bases are TGTGCCAGCAGCCAAGTAGGCGGACTAGCGGGAGCCGAG. It codes for CASSQVGGLAGAE. The complete CDR3 protein is CASSQVGGLAGAEQYF. The whole variable domain, remainder taken from reference TRBV14 and TRBJ2-7, is EAGVTQFPSHSVIEKGQTVTLRCDPISGHDNLYWYRRVMGKEIKFLLHFVKESKQDESGMPNNRFLAERTGGTYSTLKVQPAELEDSGVYFCASSQVGGLAGAEQYFGPGTRLTVT.

There are a few counts of this clone. CDR3 DNA, as far as it was read: TGCGCCAGCAGTGAGGGGCAGGGGAGTTCCTACGAG. This gives the protein CASSEGQGSSYE. The CDR3 in its entirety is CASSEGQGSSYEQYF. The J gene is TRBJ2-7, the V gene TRBV10-2; possibly TRBD1 for D (6 bases). Coverage ceases 3 residues before the CDR3 finishes, and the germline J gene fills in the end. The V gene lost 2 bases and the J gene lost 1 base, with 12 bases spanning the gap. In germline, CDR1 is WSHSY, CDR2 SAAADI. The CDR3 contains 15 residues.

This clone was counted ten times or more. With the read ending 3 residues before the CDR3 end, the germline J gene is used to fill in that end. V usage is TRBV10-3 and J usage is TRBJ2-5, with 8 bases fitting TRBD2. With V trimmed by 11 bases and J by 4 bases, 3 bases remained unmatched. Germline lookup yields CDR1 ENHRY and CDR2 SYGVKD. The CDR3 runs 11 residues. CDR3 sequence: CASGGGETQYF. The sequenced part of the CDR3 DNA is TGTGCCTCGGGGGGGGGAGAGACC.

This clone was seen a few times. Read data end 3 residues before the CDR3 end; the end is taken from the germline J gene. The chain joins TRBV18 to TRBJ2-1; 13 bases line up with TRBD2. The CDR3 length is 17 residues. With 3 bases clipped from V and 4 bases from J, the junction kept 6 bases outside the gene matches. Looked up from germline, CDR1 is KGHSH and CDR2 is LQKENI. CDR3 region: CASSPFSTSGGYNEQFF. Partial CDR3 DNA: TGTGCCAGCTCACCGTTCTCGACTAGCGGGGGGTACAATGAG.

This clone has a count of ten or more. The CDR3 end falls 3 residues outside the read, so it is completed with the germline J gene. The chain links TRBV18 to TRBJ1-1; TRBD1 is a possible D gene (5 bases). The CDR3 covers 12 residues. Per germline, CDR1 KGHSH and CDR2 LQKENI. CDR3 amino acids: CASSTLAGDAFF. Incomplete CDR3 DNA: TGTGCCAGCTCAACCTTGGCGGGGGAC.

This clone was detected ten times or more. Coverage ceases 3 residues before the CDR3 finishes, and the germline J gene fills in the end. The J gene is TRBJ1-6, the V gene TRBV20-1, with TRBD1 matching 7 bases. CDR1 and CDR2 (germline): DFQATT, SNEGSKA (reference sequence). V was pared by 6 bases and J by 0 bases, with 8 bases of the junction left unmatched. The CDR3 is made up of 16 amino acids. CDR3 amino acids: CSARQGGSSYNSPLHF. The sequenced part of the CDR3 DNA is TGCAGTGCAAGACAGGGAGGGAGCTCCTATAATTCACCC.

The sample holds many counts of this clone. The read ends 3 residues before the CDR3 terminus; that terminus is restored from the germline J gene. V usage is TRBV20-1 and J usage is TRBJ2-7; 8 positions match TRBD2. The V segment lost 5 bases and the J segment 5 bases; nucleotides outside the gene matches: 5. The CDR3 is 12 residues long. Germline CDR1 is DFQATT and CDR2 is SNEGSKA (reference sequence). The sequenced part of the CDR3 DNA is TGCAGTGCTGCCGCGGGAGGTAACGAG. It yields the protein CSAAAGGNE. The entire CDR3 sequence reads CSAAAGGNEQYF.

This clone came up a few times. The read is 3 residues too short to cover the CDR3 end, so that end is filled in from the germline J gene. This chain connects TRBV18 to TRBJ2-3; no clear D. Germline V gene sequence: CDR1 KGHSH, CDR2 LQKENI. Trimming pared 1 base from V and 2 bases from J, leaving 10 bases between. There are 15 residues in the CDR3. CDR3 sequence reads: CASSPQQTTTDTQYF. The covered CDR3 bases are TGTGCCAGCTCACCACAGCAAACTACCACAGATACG.

This clone was seen at least ten times. The CDR3 end is not reached by the read, which stops 3 residues before it; the germline J gene fills it in. The J gene is TRBJ2-3, the V gene TRBV6-1; 8 nucleotides match TRBD1. CDR1 and CDR2 from the germline V gene are MNHNS and SASEGT. This CDR3 spans 16 amino acids. The V segment lost 1 base and the J segment 4 bases; nucleotides outside the gene matches: 7. Incomplete CDR3 DNA: TGTGCCAGCAGTGAAGAATGGACAGGGCTGCCAGATACG. This gives the protein CASSEEWTGLPDT. The whole CDR3 region reads CASSEEWTGLPDTQYF.

This clone was recorded many times. The CDR3 is cut off 3 residues early in the read; its end comes from the germline J gene. J is TRBJ2-3 and V is TRBV2; 14 nucleotides match TRBD2. The CDR3 sequence is 14 residues long. Germline values: CDR1 SNHLY, CDR2 FYNNEI. The CDR3 bases that were read are TGTGCCAGCCTAGGGGGACTAGCGGGAGACACG. The encoded protein is CASLGGLAGDT. The entire CDR3 protein is CASLGGLAGDTQYF. The variable domain in full, with the rest retrieved from reference TRBV2 and TRBJ2-3, is EPEVTQTPSHQVTQMGQEVILRCVPISNHLYFYWYRQILGQKVEFLVSFYNNEISEKSEIFDDQFSVERPDGSNFTLKIRSTKLEDSAMYFCASLGGLAGDTQYFGPGTRLTVL.

Many counts were recorded for this clone. The read terminates 3 residues before the CDR3 end, so the remaining end is supplied by the germline J gene. The chain is built from TRBV20-1 and TRBJ2-3, with D perhaps TRBD2 (6 bases). Germline V CDR1 and CDR2: DFQATT, SNEGSKA (reference sequence). The CDR3 loop spans 14 amino acids. Trimming took off 3 bases at V and 1 base at J, with 11 bases between the two ends. CDR3 DNA (partial): TGCAGTGCTAGTTGGAGGGTAGGCACAGATACG. Translating it yields CSASWRVGTDT. The whole CDR3 protein is CSASWRVGTDTQYF.

This clone was detected only a few times. Read data end 3 residues before the CDR3 end; the end is taken from the germline J gene. J is TRBJ1-5 and V is TRBV2, with D perhaps matching TRBD1 (5 bases). Germline CDR1 reads SNHLY; CDR2 reads FYNNEI. V was cut by 1 base and J by 5 bases, with 6 bases left in between. The CDR3 spans 13 residues. The covered CDR3 bases are TGTGCCAGCAGTGAAGGGGGGGATCAGCCC. It specifies CASSEGGDQP. The whole CDR3 protein reads CASSEGGDQPQHF.

In its sample, this clone was seen many times. The sequence runs out 3 residues before the end of the CDR3; the remainder is reconstructed from the germline J gene. This rearrangement joins TRBV5-5 to TRBJ1-1, with 7 bases that match TRBD1. Germline trimming cut 2 bases from V and 4 bases from J; bases unmatched to any gene: 2. This CDR3 has 13 amino acids. Germline lookup yields CDR1 SGHKS and CDR2 YYEKEE (reference sequence). The covered CDR3 bases are TGTGCCAGCAGCTTTCCAGGGGGCACTGAA. This translates into CASSFPGGTE. The whole CDR3 protein reads CASSFPGGTEAFF.

The table lists this clone with many counts. The CDR3 end lies 3 residues beyond the end of the read and is filled in from the germline J gene. The J gene is TRBJ2-7, the V gene TRBV7-3; 8 bases are a match to TRBD1. V shed 4 bases, J shed 5 bases, and the junction held 4 bases outside the gene matches. Germline V gene data show CDR1 as SGHTA and CDR2 as FQGTGA. The CDR3 covers 13 residues. The CDR3 spells CASSSTGVDEQYF. CDR3 bases read: TGTGCCAGCAGCTCGACAGGGGTCGACGAG.

This clone was seen ten or more times. The sequence runs out 3 residues before the end of the CDR3; the remainder is reconstructed from the germline J gene. The chain carries TRBV28 and TRBJ2-5, with 8 bases lining up with TRBD1. Germline lookup yields CDR1 MDHEN and CDR2 SYDVKM. This CDR3 is built from 16 residues. V trimming: 5 bases; J trimming: 0 bases; junction bases outside the gene matches: 8. CDR3 protein: CASSPDRGRDQETQYF. The part of the CDR3 DNA that was read is TGTGCCAGCAGTCCCGACAGGGGCCGGGACCAAGAGACC.

This clone has more than one count but fewer than ten. Sequencing ends 3 residues short of the CDR3 end; the germline J gene provides the rest. The chain has TRBV18 and TRBJ1-2; maybe TRBD1 (5 bases). The germline V gene encodes CDR1 KGHSH and CDR2 LQKENI. The CDR3 has 16 residues. The CDR3 bases that were read are TGTGCCAGCTCACCCTCGGGACTAGCGGGTTACAATGAC. Its protein is CASSPSGLAGYND. The entire CDR3 protein reads CASSPSGLAGYNDYTF. Looking up the rest from reference TRBV18 and TRBJ1-2 gives the full variable domain: NAGVMQNPRHLVRRRGQEARLRCSPMKGHSHVYWYRQLPEEGLKFMVYLQKENIIDESGMPKERFSAEFPKEGPSILRIQQVVRGDSAAYFCASSPSGLAGYNDYTFGSGTRLTVV.

As for this clone: The CDR3 end lies 3 residues beyond the end of the read and is filled in from the germline J gene. The chain employs TRBV5-1 and TRBJ1-2, with TRBD1 matching 7 bases. The CDR3 has 14 amino acids. Germline V CDR1 and CDR2: SGHRS, YFSETQ. The sequenced CDR3 bases are TGCGCCAGCAGCCCCGGGACAGACTTCTACGAC. This sequence encodes CASSPGTDFYD. The whole CDR3 region reads CASSPGTDFYDYTF. The entire variable domain, with the rest obtained from reference TRBV5-1 and TRBJ1-2, is as follows: KAGVTQTPRYLIKTRGQQVTLSCSPISGHRSVSWYQQTPGQGLQFLFEYFSETQRNKGNFPGRFSGRQFSNSRSEMNVSTLELGDSALYLCASSPGTDFYDYTFGSGTRLTVV.

There are many counts of this clone. Coverage ceases 3 residues before the CDR3 finishes, and the germline J gene fills in the end. The chain recombines TRBV7-1 with TRBJ2-2; 11 bases fit TRBD2. TRBV7-1 is an ORF for which the function is uncertain. This CDR3 comprises 20 residues. J was trimmed by 1 base and V by 3 bases; bases with no gene match: 13. The CDR3 bases that were read are TGTGCCAGCAGCTCCCCGGGACTAGCGGCCCTACTCTGGAACACCGGGGAG. This translates into CASSSPGLAALLWNTGE. Given in full, the CDR3 is CASSSPGLAALLWNTGELFF.